The clone carrying this T cell receptor beta chain was counted a few times. V lost 0 bases, J lost 4 bases, and 12 bases lay in between. The CDR3 sequence is 15 residues long. Per the germline V gene, CDR1 is LGHNA and CDR2 is YSLEER. MiXCR, applied by TCRdb to the RT-PCR reads, yields one record per CDR3 protein. The table includes about 680,000 distinct CDR3 sequences, 14% detected once. The specimen was memory CD4+ T cells from blood. The origin of this receptor is a female donor in good health, serving as a healthy control. The gene calls are TRBV4-3 and TRBJ1-2; the D is unclear. The CDR3 loop is CASSQDRQDGYGYTF. The CDR3 region has the DNA TGCGCCAGCAGCCAAGATCGGCAGGACGGCTATGGCTACACCTTC.